This T cell receptor (beta chain) was found in a study of cytomegalovirus exposure and HLA in healthy donors. Researchers ran the PCR with 60 Vbeta and 13 Jbeta primers. Clones were read by immunoSEQ multiplex PCR, and TCRdb kept only the in-frame ones, dropping some. The table shows 150,000 to 200,000 clones, with 81% occurring only once. Remarks on this clone: The antigen is unknown.

Study-wide results and caveats: A later examination showed that TCR association rates differed by HLA locus, with DRB1 most and HLA-C fewest.

The origin of this receptor is a woman between 25 and 40 years old in good health and CMV-seronegative. The sequenced sample was PBMCs.

The DNA for the CDR3 is TGTGCCAGCAGCTGGCTAGCGGGAGCCTCCGAGCAGTACTTC. This encodes CASSWLAGASEQYF. The chain carries TRBV11-3 and TRBJ2-7, with TRBD2 matching 10 bases. CDR1 SGHNT and CDR2 YENEEA come from the germline V gene. J lost 6 bases, V lost 4 bases, and 6 bases had no gene match. This CDR3 is built from 14 residues.